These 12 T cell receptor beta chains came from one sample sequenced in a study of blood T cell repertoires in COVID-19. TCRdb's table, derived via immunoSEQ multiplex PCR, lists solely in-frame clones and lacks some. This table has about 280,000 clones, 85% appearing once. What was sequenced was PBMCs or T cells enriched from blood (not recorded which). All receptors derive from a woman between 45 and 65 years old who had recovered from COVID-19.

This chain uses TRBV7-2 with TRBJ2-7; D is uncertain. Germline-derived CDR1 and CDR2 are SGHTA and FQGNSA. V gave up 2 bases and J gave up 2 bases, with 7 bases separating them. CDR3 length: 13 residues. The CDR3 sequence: CASSLSPTYEQYF. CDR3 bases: TGTGCCAGCAGCTTATCACCTACCTACGAGCAGTACTTC.

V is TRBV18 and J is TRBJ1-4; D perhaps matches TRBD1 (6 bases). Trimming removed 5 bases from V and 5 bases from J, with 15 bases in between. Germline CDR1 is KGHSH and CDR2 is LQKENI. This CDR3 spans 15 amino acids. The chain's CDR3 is CASSTNREGNEKLFF. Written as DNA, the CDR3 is TGTGCCAGCTCAACGAACAGGGAGGGAAATGAAAAACTGTTTTTT.

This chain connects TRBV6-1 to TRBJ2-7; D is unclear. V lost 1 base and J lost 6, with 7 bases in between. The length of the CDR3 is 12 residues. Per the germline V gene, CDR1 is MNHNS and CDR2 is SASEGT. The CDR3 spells CASSEVQFEQYF. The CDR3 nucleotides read TGTGCCAGCAGTGAAGTGCAGTTCGAGCAGTACTTC.

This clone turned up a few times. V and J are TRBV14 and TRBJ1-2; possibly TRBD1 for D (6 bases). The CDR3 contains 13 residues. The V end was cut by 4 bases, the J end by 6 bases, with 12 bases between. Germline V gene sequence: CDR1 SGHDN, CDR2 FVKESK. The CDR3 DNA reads TGTGCCAGCAGCCTTGGGACACTTCATGGCTACACCTTC. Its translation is CASSLGTLHGYTF.

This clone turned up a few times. The CDR3: CASSKAGLSPSQRDTQYF. The DNA of the CDR3 is TGTGCCAGTAGTAAGGCGGGACTATCTCCTTCTCAGAGAGATACGCAGTATTTT. The chain has TRBV19 and TRBJ2-3, with 7 bases identical to TRBD2. Per the germline V gene, CDR1 is LNHDA and CDR2 is SQIVND (reference sequence). CDR3 length: 18 residues. V was clipped by 4 bases and J by 5 bases; unmatched bases: 18.

CDR3 sequence: CASSLVGSRYNQETQYF. The CDR3 DNA reads as TGTGCCAGCAGCTTAGTAGGTAGCAGATACAACCAAGAGACCCAGTACTTC. The gene calls are TRBV11-2 and TRBJ2-5, with D unresolved. In germline, CDR1 is SGHAT, CDR2 FQNNGV. This CDR3 contains 17 residues. V lost 1 base, J lost 0 bases, and 15 bases lay in between. Full variable domain (remainder filled in from reference TRBV11-2 and TRBJ2-5): EAGVAQSPRYKIIEKRQSVAFWCNPISGHATLYWYQQILGQGPKLLIQFQNNGVVDDSQLPKDRFSAERLKGVDSTLKIQPAKLEDSAVYLCASSLVGSRYNQETQYFGPGTRLLVL.

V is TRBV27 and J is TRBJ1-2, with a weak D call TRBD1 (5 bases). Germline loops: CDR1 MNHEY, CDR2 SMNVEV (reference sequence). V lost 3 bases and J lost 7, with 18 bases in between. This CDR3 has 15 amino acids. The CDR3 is CASSFSAGGGGGYTF. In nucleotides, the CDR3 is TGTGCCAGCAGTTTCTCCGCCGGGGGGGGTGGTGGCTACACCTTC.

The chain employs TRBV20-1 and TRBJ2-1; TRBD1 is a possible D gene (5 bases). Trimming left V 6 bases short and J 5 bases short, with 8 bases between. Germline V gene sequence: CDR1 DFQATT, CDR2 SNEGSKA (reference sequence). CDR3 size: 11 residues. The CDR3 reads CSAPRDNEQFF. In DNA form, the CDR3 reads TGCAGTGCGCCCAGGGACAATGAGCAGTTCTTC.

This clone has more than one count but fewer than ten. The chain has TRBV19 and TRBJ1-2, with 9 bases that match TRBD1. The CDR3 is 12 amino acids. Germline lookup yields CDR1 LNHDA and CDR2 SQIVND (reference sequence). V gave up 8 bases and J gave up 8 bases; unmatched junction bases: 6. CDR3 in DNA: TGTGCCAGTGAAAACAGGGGGCAAGGCTACACCTTC. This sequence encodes CASENRGQGYTF.

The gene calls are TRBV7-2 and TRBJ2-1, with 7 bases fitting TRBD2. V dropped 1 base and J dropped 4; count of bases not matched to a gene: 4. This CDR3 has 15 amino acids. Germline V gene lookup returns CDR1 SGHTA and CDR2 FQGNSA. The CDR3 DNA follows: TGTGCCAGCAGCTTAGTCGCTAGCGGTTACAATGAGCAGTTCTTC. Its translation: CASSLVASGYNEQFF.

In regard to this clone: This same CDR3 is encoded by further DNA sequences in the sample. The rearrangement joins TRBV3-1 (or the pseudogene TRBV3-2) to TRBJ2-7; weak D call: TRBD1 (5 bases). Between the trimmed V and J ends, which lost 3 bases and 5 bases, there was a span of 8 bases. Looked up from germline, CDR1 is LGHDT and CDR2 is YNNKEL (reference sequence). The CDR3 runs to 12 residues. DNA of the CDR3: TGTGCCAGCAGCCAGCAAGGGGACGAGCAGTACTTC. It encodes CASSQQGDEQYF.

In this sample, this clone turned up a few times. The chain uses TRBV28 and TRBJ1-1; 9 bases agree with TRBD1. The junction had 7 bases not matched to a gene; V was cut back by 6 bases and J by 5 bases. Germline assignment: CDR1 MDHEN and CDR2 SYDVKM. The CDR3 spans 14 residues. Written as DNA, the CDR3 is TGTGCCAGCAGCCAGGGGACAGGGAAGACTGAAGCTTTCTTT. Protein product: CASSQGTGKTEAFF. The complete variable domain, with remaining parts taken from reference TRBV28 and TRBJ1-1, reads DVKVTQSSRYLVKRTGEKVFLECVQDMDHENMFWYRQDPGLGLRLIYFSYDVKMKEKGDIPEGYSVSREKKERFSLILESASTNQTSMYLCASSQGTGKTEAFFGQGTRLTVV.